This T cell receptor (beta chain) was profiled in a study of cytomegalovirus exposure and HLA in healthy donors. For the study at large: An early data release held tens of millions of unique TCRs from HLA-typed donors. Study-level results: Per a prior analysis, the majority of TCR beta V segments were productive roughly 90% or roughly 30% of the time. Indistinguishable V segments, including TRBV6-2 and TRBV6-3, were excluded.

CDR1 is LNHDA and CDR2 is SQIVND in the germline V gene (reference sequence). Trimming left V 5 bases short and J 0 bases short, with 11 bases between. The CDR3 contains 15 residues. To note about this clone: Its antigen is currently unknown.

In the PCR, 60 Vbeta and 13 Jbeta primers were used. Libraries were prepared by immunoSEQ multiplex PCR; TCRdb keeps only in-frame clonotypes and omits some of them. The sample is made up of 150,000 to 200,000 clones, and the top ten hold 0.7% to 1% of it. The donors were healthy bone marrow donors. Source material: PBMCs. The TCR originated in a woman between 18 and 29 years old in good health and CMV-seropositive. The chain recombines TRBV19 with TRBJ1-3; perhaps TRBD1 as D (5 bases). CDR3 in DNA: TGTGCCAGTAGTCCTACAGGAATCTCTGGAAACACCATATATTTT. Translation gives CASSPTGISGNTIYF.